The 26 T cell receptor beta chains listed next were all sequenced from one sample in a study of T cell repertoires in cytomegalovirus infection. For these TCRs, the target antigens are not known. TCRdb processed the reads anew with MiXCR; each CDR3 protein has one entry. The sample contains around 500,000 distinct CDR3 sequences, roughly 42% of which appear only once. The sequenced sample was cultured PBMCs, obtained from culture after CMV antigen stimulation. The receptors stem from a human donor in good health (CMV status not recorded). Some clones in this sample may be carry-over from other donors' samples.

The chain couples TRBV2 to TRBJ2-1; the D is unclear. The germline V gene encodes CDR1 SNHLY and CDR2 FYNNEI. This CDR3 spans 11 amino acids. V was shortened by 7 bases and J by 8 bases, with 9 bases between the two germline ends. The CDR3 loop reads CASITTYEQFF. The CDR3 coding sequence is TGTGCCAGCATTACGACCTATGAGCAGTTCTTC.

This clonotype has more than one count but fewer than ten. The chain has TRBV7-8 and TRBJ2-7; 9 nucleotides agree with TRBD1. The CDR3 has 17 amino acids. After removal of 4 bases from V and 2 bases from J, the junction contained 12 bases not matched to a gene. Germline lookup yields CDR1 SGHVS and CDR2 FQNEAQ. CDR3 loop: CASSYHRDREVTYEQYF. Written as DNA, the CDR3 is TGTGCCAGCAGCTACCACCGGGACAGGGAAGTAACCTACGAGCAGTACTTC.

This clonotype appeared a few times. The chain recombines TRBV7-2 with TRBJ2-1, with TRBD2 matching over 8 bases. J was trimmed by 5 bases and V by 5 bases; bases with no gene match: 11. Germline values: CDR1 SGHTA, CDR2 FQGNSA. This CDR3 spans 16 amino acids. The CDR3 region is CASSGSGGPTNNEQFF. CDR3 coding DNA: TGTGCCAGCAGCGGGAGCGGGGGCCCTACTAACAATGAGCAGTTCTTC.

This clonotype was detected a few times. The CDR3 DNA reads TGTGCTAGTGCCCACGGGGCGGGAGGTGGGCCGAAAAACATTCAGTACTTC. This sequence encodes CASAHGAGGGPKNIQYF. V usage is TRBV12-5 and J usage is TRBJ2-4; 8 bases are a match to TRBD2. The germline CDR1 and CDR2 sequences are LGHNT and FRNRAP. This CDR3 contains 17 residues. V shed 7 bases and J 4 bases; nucleotides not matched to a gene: 15. The entire variable domain, with the rest obtained from reference TRBV12-5 and TRBJ2-4, is as follows: DARVTQTPRHKVTEMGQEVTMRCQPILGHNTVFWYRQTMMQGLELLAYFRNRAPLDDSGMPKDRFSAEMPDATLATLKIQPSEPRDSAVYFCASAHGAGGGPKNIQYFGAGTRLSVL.

This rearrangement joins TRBV3-1 to TRBJ2-7; D possibly corresponds to TRBD1 (5 bases). With 0 bases removed from V and 11 bases from J, the gap between germline ends came to 11 bases. Germline V gene sequence: CDR1 LGHDT, CDR2 YNNKEL (reference sequence). CDR3 size: 12 residues. CDR3 DNA sequence: TGTGCCAGCAGCCAAGAAGGGGCTCGTGAGTACTTC. It translates to CASSQEGAREYF.

V and J are TRBV6-5 and TRBJ2-5, with D perhaps TRBD2 (6 bases). This CDR3 is 17 amino acids long. Deletions cut 2 bases from V and 5 bases from J, with 21 bases between. Germline V gives CDR1 MNHEY, CDR2 SVGAGI. CDR3 DNA: TGTGCCAGCAGTTACAAGAGGGGCCCTCGGGGGTTTGAGACCCAGTACTTC. It specifies CASSYKRGPRGFETQYF.

The rearrangement uses TRBV2 and TRBJ2-1; D uncertain. Trimming took 4 bases from V and 4 from J, leaving 17 bases between them. CDR1 SNHLY and CDR2 FYNNEI come from the germline V gene. There are 16 residues in the CDR3. CDR3 coding DNA: TGTGCCAGCAGTGTTGCTACGAGATATCTTTACAATGAGCAGTTCTTC. This translates into CASSVATRYLYNEQFF. Variable domain in full (rest from reference TRBV2 and TRBJ2-1): EPEVTQTPSHQVTQMGQEVILRCVPISNHLYFYWYRQILGQKVEFLVSFYNNEISEKSEIFDDQFSVERPDGSNFTLKIRSTKLEDSAMYFCASSVATRYLYNEQFFGPGTRLTVL.

This chain uses TRBV5-4 with TRBJ2-5; D ambiguous. V was clipped by 3 bases and J by 4 bases, with 13 bases between them. The CDR3 contains 14 residues. Germline CDR1 reads SGHNT; CDR2 reads YYREEE (reference sequence). The CDR3 protein is CASSYSPDRETQYF. For the CDR3, the DNA is TGTGCCAGCAGCTACTCCCCAGACCGAGAGACCCAGTACTTC.

The sample holds a few counts of this clonotype. The chain employs TRBV6-1 and TRBJ1-5; the D gene is possibly TRBD1 (5 bases). Germline CDR1 reads MNHNS; CDR2 reads SASEGT. V was clipped by 3 bases and J by 6 bases, with 15 bases between them. CDR3 length: 15 residues. The CDR3 sequence: CASSDPGLFSQPQHF. The CDR3 coding sequence is TGTGCCAGCAGTGACCCAGGGCTTTTCTCTCAGCCCCAGCATTTT.

The sample holds a few counts of this clonotype. The rearrangement uses TRBV7-9 and TRBJ2-7; D gene unclear. Deletions cut 1 base from V and 2 bases from J, with 9 bases between. The CDR3 consists of 14 residues. CDR1 SEHNR and CDR2 FQNEAQ come from the germline V gene (reference sequence). The CDR3 region has the DNA TGTGCCAGCAGCTTAGGGTCCAGAACCTACGAGCAGTACTTC. This gives the protein CASSLGSRTYEQYF.

The V call is TRBV28, the J call TRBJ1-1; 8 bases agree with TRBD1. Unmatched junction bases numbered 18, after V lost 7 bases and J lost 5 bases. Germline CDR1 and CDR2: MDHEN and SYDVKM. This CDR3 is 17 amino acids long. In DNA, the CDR3 is TGTGCCAGCAACCCCGGGACAGGATCCCCCGGAGGGACTGAAGCTTTCTTT. Translation: CASNPGTGSPGGTEAFF.

On this clonotype: This likely comes from a read error, as the CDR3 has no conserved phenylalanine or tryptophan at its end. This rearrangement joins TRBV7-2 to TRBJ1-2, with D unclear. The CDR3 consists of 13 residues. Germline lookup yields CDR1 SGHTA and CDR2 FQGNSA. V lost 5 bases to trimming and J lost 2 bases, with 9 bases between them. CDR3 sequence reads: CASSLGRNYGYTV. Written as DNA, the CDR3 is TGTGCCAGCAGCCTTGGCAGGAACTATGGCTACACCGTC.

V gene TRBV6-5 combines with J gene TRBJ2-4; D possibly corresponds to TRBD1 (6 bases). Germline values: CDR1 MNHEY, CDR2 SVGAGI. The CDR3 covers 16 residues. V was clipped by 2 bases and J by 6 bases, with 17 bases between them. Here the CDR3 DNA reads TGTGCCAGCAGTTACCGGGCCCGCCAAGGGGGAAACATTCAGTACTTC. Translation gives CASSYRARQGGNIQYF.

This clonotype has just one count. V gene TRBV20-1 combines with J gene TRBJ2-7; no clear D gene. Trimming shortened V by 0 bases and J by 2 bases, and 14 bases separated the two germline ends. The germline V gene encodes CDR1 DFQATT and CDR2 SNEGSKA (reference sequence). The CDR3 runs to 15 residues. The CDR3 sequence: CSAREPRRATYEQYF. CDR3 in DNA: TGCAGTGCTAGAGAGCCCCGACGGGCAACCTACGAGCAGTACTTC.

The rearrangement links TRBV6-2 or TRBV6-3 to TRBJ2-1; 7 bases line up with TRBD2. This CDR3 is built from 12 residues. CDR1 and CDR2 (germline): MNHEY, SVGEGT. With V trimmed by 5 bases and J by 7 bases, 2 bases remained unmatched. This chain's CDR3 is CASSGRVNEQFF. In DNA form, the CDR3 reads TGTGCCAGCAGTGGGAGGGTTAATGAGCAGTTCTTC.

J is TRBJ1-6 and V is TRBV4-3; weak D call: TRBD1 (5 bases). The CDR3 contains 16 residues. V was trimmed by 0 bases and J by 10 bases, leaving 16 bases between them. CDR1 LGHNA and CDR2 YSLEER come from the germline V gene. The chain's CDR3 is CASSQDLGQGRSPLHF. The CDR3 coding sequence is TGCGCCAGCAGCCAAGATCTTGGGCAGGGCCGCTCACCCCTCCACTTT.

The count of this clonotype is one. The rearrangement uses TRBV12-3 or TRBV12-4 and TRBJ1-1; D is perhaps TRBD1 (5 bases). This CDR3 comprises 13 residues. Trimming took 7 bases from V and 3 from J, leaving 12 bases between them. The chain's CDR3 is CASTTTGYTEAFF. The CDR3 nucleotides read TGTGCCAGCACTACCACAGGTTACACTGAAGCTTTCTTT.

This clonotype showed up just a few times. CDR3 amino acids: CASSSSPRVGEKLFF. The CDR3 bases are TGTGCCAGCAGCTCAAGTCCCAGGGTGGGGGAAAAACTGTTTTTT. The J gene is TRBJ1-4, the V gene TRBV7-8; weak D call: TRBD1 (5 bases). The V end lost 4 bases, the J end lost 8 bases, and 17 bases lay between the germline ends. CDR1 and CDR2 (germline): SGHVS, FQNEAQ. The CDR3 loop spans 15 amino acids.

This sequence joins TRBV20-1 and TRBJ2-4; D tentatively reads TRBD1 or TRBD2 (5 bases each). The CDR3 sequence is 14 residues long. Germline CDR1 and CDR2: DFQATT and SNEGSKA (reference sequence). Trimming stripped 0 bases from V and 9 bases from J, with 15 bases between. The CDR3 nucleotides read TGCAGTGCTAGAGATGGGACCACGGGGCCCATTCAGTACTTC. Protein sequence: CSARDGTTGPIQYF.

DNA for the CDR3: TGTGCCAGCAGCTTTCGGGGCCCGGCGGGACCCTTCACAGATACGCAGTATTTT. It specifies CASSFRGPAGPFTDTQYF. The chain links TRBV7-9 to TRBJ2-3; a weak D match, TRBD2 (6 bases). Germline loops: CDR1 SEHNR, CDR2 FQNEAQ (reference sequence). The V end was cut by 3 bases, the J end by 2 bases, with 21 bases between. CDR3 length: 18 amino acids.

This chain connects TRBV18 to TRBJ2-7, with TRBD2 identical over 13 bases. Germline-derived CDR1 and CDR2 are KGHSH and LQKENI. The CDR3 is 17 residues long. The J segment lost 2 bases and the V segment lost 4 bases, leaving 8 bases of the junction unmatched. The CDR3: CASSQTAGTSGTYEQYF. CDR3 coding DNA: TGTGCCAGCTCACAAACCGCCGGGACTAGCGGGACCTACGAGCAGTACTTC.

The rearrangement links TRBV27 to TRBJ2-4, with D maybe TRBD1 (6 bases). The germline V and J ends were trimmed by 1 base and 5 bases, with 21 bases remaining between them. This CDR3 contains 18 residues. Germline CDR1 is MNHEY and CDR2 is SMNVEV (reference sequence). The CDR3 nucleotides are TGTGCCAGCAGTTTATTTACCCCAGCAATCGAGGGGGAAAACATTCAGTACTTC. This translates into CASSLFTPAIEGENIQYF.

The chain recombines TRBV7-2 with TRBJ2-7; 10 positions agree with TRBD2. This CDR3 region has 16 residues. V was pared by 0 bases and J by 4 bases, with 6 bases of the junction left unmatched. Germline-derived CDR1 and CDR2 are SGHTA and FQGNSA. In nucleotides, the CDR3 is TGTGCCAGCAGCTTAGCGGTAGCGGGAGGAGGTTACGAGCAGTACTTC. It translates to CASSLAVAGGGYEQYF.

V and J are TRBV12-3 or TRBV12-4 and TRBJ2-1, with 12 positions matching TRBD2. The CDR3 length is 15 residues. The junction had 7 bases not matched to a gene; V was cut back by 5 bases and J by 8 bases. In nucleotides, the CDR3 is TGTGCCAGCAGTGCTGCTAGCGGGAGGGCCTATGAGCAGTTCTTC. Its protein product is CASSAASGRAYEQFF.

A few counts support this clonotype. This sequence joins TRBV2 and TRBJ1-1; no clear D gene. Deletions cut 6 bases from V and 7 bases from J, with 15 bases between. CDR1 and CDR2 (germline): SNHLY, FYNNEI. The CDR3 consists of 13 residues. CDR3 in amino acids: CASSAPDGLEAFF. CDR3 coding DNA: TGTGCCAGCAGCGCCCCGGACGGACTTGAAGCTTTCTTT.

The gene calls are TRBV4-1 and TRBJ1-2; 8 bases are shared with TRBD1. The germline V gene has CDR1 MGHRA and CDR2 YSYEKL. Unmatched junction bases numbered 7, after V lost 4 bases and J lost 9 bases. The CDR3 extends over 13 amino acids. CDR3 sequence: CASSLWTGSRYTF. For the CDR3, the DNA is TGCGCCAGCAGCCTCTGGACAGGGAGTCGCTACACCTTC.